The entry that follows covers one TCR beta chain sequence. Its cognate antigen is unknown. This sample is drawn from a study of T cell clones after liver transplantation. Study-level background: Blood was drawn pre-transplant, before withdrawal, and after full or failed withdrawal.

The study's findings and limits: In a couple of subjects, few donor cells limited the measurable donor-reactive repertoire.

The CDR3 runs 13 residues. Germline V gene lookup returns CDR1 MNHNS and CDR2 SASEGT. V was trimmed by 7 bases and J by 5 bases, leaving 14 bases between them. Assay used: immunoSEQ multiplex PCR; TCRdb lists only in-frame clones, some missing. The profile shows about 80,000 clones, around four fifths of them singletons. The chain recombines TRBV6-1 with TRBJ2-5, with a tentative D call TRBD1 (5 bases). The specimen comprised CD4+ T cells from blood, sampled roughly 3.5 years after liver transplant. The source of this sequence is a human patient who received a liver transplant. Part of the T cells may come from the graft donor. CDR3 DNA sequence: TGTGCCAGCAAAGGAATCAGGGCGGAGACCCAGTACTTC. Encoded protein: CASKGIRAETQYF.